This passage covers 19 T cell receptor beta chains from one sample sequenced in a study of T cell clonality in common variable immunodeficiency. The table came from immunoSEQ multiplex PCR; TCRdb's copy has only in-frame clones and leaves some out. The sample is made up of about 42,000 clones, none counted only once. The source material was peripheral blood mononuclear cells. Source of these receptors: a person between 18 and 75 years old in good health.

In this sample, this clone turned up a few times. The read is 3 residues too short to cover the CDR3 end, so that end is filled in from the germline J gene. The chain is built from TRBV2 and TRBJ2-2; TRBD1 agrees at 8 bases. The CDR3 runs to 14 residues. V was clipped by 6 bases and J by 5 bases; unmatched bases: 5. Germline V lookup: CDR1 SNHLY, CDR2 FYNNEI. The covered CDR3 bases are TGTGCCAGCAGGGACAGGGCAGGGACCGGGGAG. This encodes CASRDRAGTGE. The entire CDR3 sequence reads CASRDRAGTGELFF.

This clone came up many times. The read gets to within 3 residues of the CDR3 end, and the germline J gene fills in the rest. The chain joins TRBV5-6 to TRBJ2-3; D remains unclear. CDR3 length: 15 amino acids. Germline V gene data show CDR1 as SGHDT and CDR2 as YYEEEE. The V end lost 4 bases, the J end lost 2 bases, and 14 bases lay between the germline ends. This chain's CDR3 is CASSLTGGYTDTQYF. The DNA read from the CDR3 is TGTGCCAGCAGCCTCACTGGCGGCTACACAGATACG.

Note on this clone: The read comes to an end 3 residues before the CDR3 does, leaving the germline J gene to fill in the end. V is TRBV7-9 and J is TRBJ2-1; D perhaps matches TRBD1 (5 bases). The V gene lost 2 bases and the J gene lost 7 bases, with 12 bases spanning the gap. CDR3 size: 14 residues. Germline CDR1 is SEHNR and CDR2 is FQNEAQ (reference sequence). The CDR3 bases that were read are TGTGCCAGCAGCTTATCTGACAGTGGGAATGAG. The encoded protein is CASSLSDSGNE. The full CDR3 protein is CASSLSDSGNEQFF. Combining the CDR3 with reference TRBV7-9 and TRBJ2-1 gives the whole variable domain DTGVSQNPRHKITKRGQNVTFRCDPISEHNRLYWYRQTLGQGPEFLTYFQNEAQLEKSRLLSDRFSAERPKGSFSTLEIQRTEQGDSAMYLCASSLSDSGNEQFFGPGTRLTVL.

This clone was recorded many times. With the read ending 3 residues before the CDR3 end, the germline J gene is used to fill in that end. The chain carries TRBV20-1 and TRBJ2-5; D may be TRBD1 (7 bases). The CDR3 is 15 residues long. Per the germline V gene, CDR1 is DFQATT and CDR2 is SNEGSKA (reference sequence). Deletions cut 5 bases from V and 0 bases from J, with 16 bases between. The CDR3 reads CSAALQGGHQETQYF. The sequenced CDR3 bases are TGCAGTGCTGCGCTCCAGGGGGGCCACCAAGAGACC.

This clone was recorded at least ten times. The read stops 3 residues short of the end of the CDR3; the missing end is completed from the germline J gene. The chain is built from TRBV20-1 and TRBJ2-7; D remains unclear. The germline V and J ends were trimmed by 3 bases and 3 bases, with 6 bases remaining between them. The CDR3 runs 11 residues. CDR1 and CDR2 (germline): DFQATT, SNEGSKA (reference sequence). The CDR3 sequence is CSASSIYEQYF. The sequenced CDR3 bases are TGCAGTGCTAGTTCTATCTACGAG.

This clone has at least ten counts. Coverage ceases 3 residues before the CDR3 finishes, and the germline J gene fills in the end. This sequence joins TRBV6-4 and TRBJ2-1, with D uncertain. V lost 4 bases and J lost 5, with 12 bases in between. Germline V CDR1 and CDR2: MRHNA, SNTAGT. The CDR3 covers 14 residues. The CDR3 sequence is CASSAADSDNEQFF. Partial CDR3 DNA: TGTGCCAGCAGTGCCGCCGACTCTGACAATGAG.

This clone has at least ten counts. The sequenced part of the CDR3 DNA is TGTGCCATCAGTGAAAAGGGGAGCACAGATACG. The encoded protein is CAISEKGSTDT. The full CDR3 is CAISEKGSTDTQYF. The chain is built from TRBV10-3 and TRBJ2-3, with D possibly being TRBD1 (5 bases). The observed sequence ends 3 residues before the CDR3 terminus, with the missing tail filled in from the germline J gene. The CDR3 is 14 residues long. The V end was cut by 3 bases, the J end by 0 bases, with 7 bases between. Germline CDR1 and CDR2: ENHRY and SYGVKD.

The sample holds many counts of this clone. The read halts 3 residues ahead of the CDR3 end, with the missing end drawn from the germline J gene. This chain joins TRBV7-9 and TRBJ1-2; D is uncertain. V shed 0 bases and J shed 4 bases, with 9 bases lying between them. Looked up from germline, CDR1 is SEHNR and CDR2 is FQNEAQ (reference sequence). This CDR3 is 14 amino acids long. The part of the CDR3 DNA that was read is TGTGCCAGCAGCTTAGCTGCCAGTTCCTATGGC. Translated, it gives CASSLAASSYG. The whole CDR3 sequence reads CASSLAASSYGYTF.

This clone was seen ten or more times. The CDR3 end falls 3 residues outside the read, so it is completed with the germline J gene. This chain uses TRBV10-1 with TRBJ2-2, with 11 bases identical to TRBD2. Trimming cost V 3 bases and J 3 bases; bases outside gene matches: 6. Germline CDR1 is WNHNN and CDR2 is SYGVQD (reference sequence). The length of the CDR3 is 17 residues. The CDR3 protein is CASSDWGLAVHTGELFF. Incomplete CDR3 DNA: TGCGCCAGCAGTGACTGGGGACTAGCGGTACACACCGGGGAG.

This clone came up many times. Read sequence stops 3 residues before the CDR3 end, and the germline J gene provides the missing end. The chain couples TRBV20-1 to TRBJ2-1; TRBD2 agrees at 13 bases. V lost 5 bases, J lost 7 bases, and 11 bases stayed unmatched. Germline CDR1 DFQATT, CDR2 SNEGSKA (reference sequence). The CDR3 has 16 amino acids. Here the CDR3 reads CSARRTSGSLGNEQFF. Incomplete CDR3 DNA: TGCAGTGCTCGTAGGACTAGCGGGAGTCTGGGGAATGAG.

This clone has a count of ten or more. Sequencing ends 3 residues short of the CDR3 end; the germline J gene provides the rest. The V and J genes are TRBV5-5 and TRBJ1-1; D ambiguous. This CDR3 is built from 11 residues. CDR1 is SGHKS and CDR2 is YYEKEE in the germline V gene (reference sequence). V gave up 0 bases and J gave up 7 bases, with 4 bases separating them. CDR3 DNA (partial): TGTGCCAGCAGCTTGGCCCTTGAA. It is translated as CASSLALE. The full CDR3 protein is CASSLALEAFF.

The sample holds a few counts of this clone. The read ends 3 residues early relative to the CDR3; the germline J gene fills the gap. J is TRBJ2-7 and V is TRBV20-1, with D possibly being TRBD2 (6 bases). V lost 6 bases and J lost 1, with 13 bases in between. Germline V gene data show CDR1 as DFQATT and CDR2 as SNEGSKA (reference sequence). The CDR3 is 13 residues long. The CDR3 sequence is CSAIPGTSYEQYF. The sequenced part of the CDR3 DNA is TGCAGTGCAATACCTGGGACTTCCTACGAG.

About this clone: Sequencing ends 3 residues short of the CDR3 end; the germline J gene provides the rest. This rearrangement joins TRBV6-4 to TRBJ2-3, with TRBD1 identical over 10 bases. Germline V lookup: CDR1 MRHNA, CDR2 SNTAGT. Trimming cost V 2 bases and J 4 bases; bases outside gene matches: 3. The CDR3 length is 15 residues. Partial CDR3 DNA: TGTGCCAGCAGTGACGGGACAGGGGTGGCAGATACG. This codes for CASSDGTGVADT. The whole CDR3 protein reads CASSDGTGVADTQYF.

This clone was seen ten or more times. The CDR3 goes on 3 residues after the read ends, and that part is filled in from the germline J gene. This chain links TRBV20-1 with TRBJ2-7, with D possibly matching TRBD2 (6 bases). The CDR3 spans 13 residues. V lost 1 base, J lost 3 bases, and 10 bases lay in between. Germline V CDR1 and CDR2: DFQATT, SNEGSKA (reference sequence). The sequenced CDR3 bases are TGCAGTGCTAGAGGACTAGACCGCTACGAG. Protein product: CSARGLDRYE. The CDR3, in full, reads CSARGLDRYEQYF.

This clone came up many times. The read ends 3 residues before the CDR3 terminus; that terminus is restored from the germline J gene. The chain joins TRBV20-1 to TRBJ2-5, with 9 bases fitting TRBD1. V trimming: 2 bases; J trimming: 5 bases; junction bases outside the gene matches: 12. The CDR3 runs 16 residues. The germline CDR1 and CDR2 sequences are DFQATT and SNEGSKA (reference sequence). The DNA read from the CDR3 is TGCAGTGCTAGATCCCCCGGAACAGGGGGCGAGGAGACC. Its protein product is CSARSPGTGGEET. The whole CDR3 protein is CSARSPGTGGEETQYF.

Notes on this clone: Read sequence stops 3 residues before the CDR3 end, and the germline J gene provides the missing end. The chain links TRBV5-6 to TRBJ2-5; 8 positions match TRBD2. V shed 3 bases and J 5 bases; nucleotides not matched to a gene: 9. The CDR3 runs to 15 residues. CDR1 is SGHDT, CDR2 YYEEEE, per germline. The CDR3 DNA, read in part, is TGTGCCAGCAGCTCTCGGGGGGGGTCTTCGGAGACC. It is translated as CASSSRGGSSET. The whole CDR3 protein is CASSSRGGSSETQYF.

The table lists this clone with many counts. The CDR3 extends 3 residues past the end of the read, so its final part is completed from the germline J gene. J is TRBJ1-2 and V is TRBV6-1, with D possibly being TRBD1 (5 bases). Trimming took 2 bases from V and 4 from J, leaving 11 bases between them. The V gene's germline CDR1 is MNHNS and CDR2 SASEGT. The CDR3 has 14 residues. The CDR3 loop is CASSERGQGYGYTF. The covered CDR3 bases are TGTGCCAGCAGTGAAAGAGGTCAGGGCTATGGC.

There are many counts of this clone. The read falls 3 residues short of the CDR3 end, and the missing part is taken from the germline J gene. This chain links TRBV7-2 with TRBJ2-7; 9 bases fit TRBD1. Germline lookup yields CDR1 SGHTA and CDR2 FQGNSA. Trimming removed 6 bases from V and 3 bases from J; junction bases left unmatched: 9. The CDR3 totals 15 residues. The covered CDR3 bases are TGTGCCAGCAGTCGTAACAGGGGGCCCTACTACGAG. It encodes CASSRNRGPYYE. The whole CDR3 is CASSRNRGPYYEQYF.

This clone was seen ten or more times. The CDR3 end is not reached by the read, which stops 3 residues before it; the germline J gene fills it in. J is TRBJ1-2 and V is TRBV28; D is ambiguous. CDR3 length equals 12 residues. Germline V CDR1 and CDR2: MDHEN, SYDVKM. This CDR3 reads CASTVGPVSYTF. The sequenced CDR3 bases are TGTGCCAGCACCGTAGGGCCAGTCAGC.